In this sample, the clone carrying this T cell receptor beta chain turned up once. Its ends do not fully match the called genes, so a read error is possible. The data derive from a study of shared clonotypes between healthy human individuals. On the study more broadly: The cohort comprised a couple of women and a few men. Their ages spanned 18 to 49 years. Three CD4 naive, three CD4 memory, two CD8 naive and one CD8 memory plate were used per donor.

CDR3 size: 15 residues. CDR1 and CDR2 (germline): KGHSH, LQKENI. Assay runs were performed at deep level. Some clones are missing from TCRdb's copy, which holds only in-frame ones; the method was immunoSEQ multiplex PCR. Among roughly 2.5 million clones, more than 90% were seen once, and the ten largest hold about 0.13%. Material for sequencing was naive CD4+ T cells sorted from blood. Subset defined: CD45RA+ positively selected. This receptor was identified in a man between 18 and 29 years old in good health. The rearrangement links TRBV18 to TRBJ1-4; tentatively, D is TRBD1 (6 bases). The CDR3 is CASSLSTGLKDLPYF. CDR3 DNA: TGTGCCAGCTCACTGTCGACAGGCCTCAAGGACCTCCCCTATTTT.